The clone carrying this T cell receptor (beta chain) was counted ten times or more. The sample originates from a study of T cells after yellow fever vaccination. TCRdb processed the 5' RACE reads anew with MiXCR; each CDR3 protein has one entry. The sample yields about 320,000 distinct CDR3 sequences, 3.5% to 4.5% seen once. The sequence came from a man aged 18-30 years who received the YFV17D yellow fever vaccine. Sequenced material: PBMCs, taken 15 days after the yellow fever booster vaccination.

CDR3 bases: TGTGCCAGCAGCCAACACACCGGGGAGCTGTTTTTT. It codes for CASSQHTGELFF. The genes are TRBV3-1 and TRBJ2-2, with D hard to call. Trimming took 2 bases from V and 3 from J, leaving 1 base between them. The V gene's germline CDR1 is LGHDT and CDR2 YNNKEL (reference sequence). The CDR3 extends over 12 amino acids.